This T cell receptor beta chain was identified during a study of kidney transplant recipient with SARS-CoV-2 infection. This clonotype was seen repeatedly, ten times or more. Each CDR3 protein is one row after TCRdb ran MiXCR on the reads. The sample includes under 300,000 distinct CDR3 sequences, under 30% seen only once; the top ten take roughly 7.3%. The CDR3 totals 14 residues. CDR1 is LGHNA and CDR2 is YNFKEQ in the germline V gene. The ends were cut back, 1 base at V and 2 bases at J, with 9 bases in the middle. The V and J genes are TRBV4-2 and TRBJ2-7; D ambiguous. The clonotype originates from a young adult male patient who had COVID-19 and was a kidney transplant recipient. Certain T cells may be donor cells from the graft. The source was a blood sample, collected at baseline and between days 110 and 120 from a kidney transplant recipient. CDR3 sequence: CASSQVPGTYEQYF. The CDR3 nucleotides are TGTGCCAGCAGCCAAGTTCCAGGTACCTACGAGCAGTACTTC.